This record looks at one T cell receptor beta chain sequence and its context. All enrollees were roughly 18 to 100 years old and from 20 to 25 US areas. The entry originates in a study of blood T cell repertoires in COVID-19. On the study more broadly: Samples taken during acute and convalescent COVID-19 were collected in the United States, Italy and Spain.

In the authors' workflow: By means of reference gene primer amplification, nucleated cell counts were estimated. Generated by immunoSEQ multiplex PCR, the TCRdb table keeps only in-frame clones and is missing some. From that table come the V and J calls and clone size; the DNA was used to work out D and trimming. The data contain under 200,000 clones, around 80% of them singletons. The CDR3 runs 16 residues. The V gene's germline CDR1 is MNHEY and CDR2 SMNVEV (reference sequence). V lost 5 bases to trimming and J lost 6 bases; unmatched junction nucleotides: 12. The specimen sequenced was PBMCs or T cells enriched from blood (not recorded which). The gene calls are TRBV27 and TRBJ2-3, with TRBD1 matching over 9 bases. The source of this sequence is a woman in her sixties or seventies who had recovered from COVID-19. CDR3 loop: CASSPGQGRYYDTQYF. CDR3 in DNA: TGTGCCAGCAGTCCCGGACAGGGGAGGTATTATGATACGCAGTATTTT.